This is a list of T cell receptor beta chains from one sample in a study of CD8+ T cells in alopecia areata. Libraries were prepared by immunoSEQ multiplex PCR; TCRdb keeps only in-frame clonotypes and omits some of them. The sample lists some 120,000 clones; over 55% were seen once. This specimen consisted of CD4+ T cells sorted from blood, obtained at week 4, from a patient treated with tofacitinib. The source of these receptors is a human donor with alopecia areata. CDR3s include the opening cysteine and the closing phenylalanine or tryptophan. A D gene is named only where the DNA matches it firmly. The size field is filled for only some rows; it gives once, few, many or a size class.

TRBD1	TRBV29-1	-	TRBJ1-3	TGCAGCGTTGGGACAGGGCCCGGAAACACCATATATTTT	CSVGTGPGNTIYF
TRBD2	TRBV11-2	-	TRBJ2-5	TGTGCCAGCAGCTTTTGGGGAGGGGAGACCCAGTACTTC	CASSFWGGETQYF
TRBD1	TRBV7-2	-	TRBJ2-1	TGTGCCAGCAGCTTTACAGGGGGCGAACTATTCAATGAGCAGTTCTTC	CASSFTGGELFNEQFF
-	TRBV29-1	once	TRBJ2-5	TGCAGCGTTGAAGTACCCGGGGGCAGGGAGACCCAGTACTTC	CSVEVPGGRETQYF
-	TRBV15	-	TRBJ2-5	TGTGCCACCAGCAGAGGGACTAAAGAAGAGACCCAGTACTTC	CATSRGTKEETQYF
-	TRBV2	-	TRBJ1-1	TGTGCCAGCAGCAAACAGTCCATGGGGACTGAAGCTTTCTTT	CASSKQSMGTEAFF
-	TRBV2	-	TRBJ1-2	TGTGCCAGCAGTGAAAATCGGGGGGTTTATGGCTACACCTTC	CASSENRGVYGYTF
-	TRBV30	-	TRBJ1-2	TGTGCCTGGAGTGTACAGTTATCTAACTATGGCTACACCTTC	CAWSVQLSNYGYTF
-	TRBV27	few	TRBJ1-2	TGTGCCAGCTGGGGAAACTATGGCTACACCTTC	CASWGNYGYTF
-	TRBV30	-	TRBJ1-2	TGTGCCTGGAGTGTCGCTGGAGGCTACACCTTC	CAWSVAGGYTF
TRBD1	TRBV7-2	-	TRBJ1-5	TGTGCCAGCAGCTTTAGACAGGGCGGGAATCAGCCCCAGCATTTT	CASSFRQGGNQPQHF
-	TRBV15	-	TRBJ2-2	TGTGCCACCAGCAGCGCAGGGATTCGTGGCACCGGGGAGCTGTTTTTT	CATSSAGIRGTGELFF
-	TRBV5-6	few	TRBJ1-5	TGTGCCAGCAGCCTCGGGGGTTCTGGGTTTTATAGCAATCAGCCCCAGCATTTT	CASSLGGSGFYSNQPQHF
-	TRBV28	few	TRBJ2-7	TGTGCCAGCAGTAAACCCGGGTCTCGGGCCTACGAGCAGTACTTC	CASSKPGSRAYEQYF
TRBD2	TRBV5-1	few	TRBJ2-5	TGCGCCAGCAGCGATACTAGCGGGATTATGAAGACCCAGTACTTC	CASSDTSGIMKTQYF
-	TRBV29-1	-	TRBJ1-1	TGCAGCGTTGGGCTTGGGCCGAACACTGAAGCTTTCTTT	CSVGLGPNTEAFF
-	TRBV10-3	few	TRBJ1-4	TGTGCCAGCAGGATTTCAACTAATGAAAAACTGTTTTTT	CASRISTNEKLFF
-	TRBV2	-	TRBJ1-4	TGTGCCAGCAGTGAAGCTCGGGTGCGAGGTGAAAAACTGTTTTTT	CASSEARVRGEKLFF
-	TRBV6-5	-	TRBJ2-2	TGTGCCAGCAGTTATCGGGGGACCGGGGAGCTGTTTTTT	CASSYRGTGELFF
-	TRBV30	-	TRBJ1-4	TGTGCCTGGAGTGTACTTGGTGAAAAACTGTTTTTT	CAWSVLGEKLFF
TRBD1	TRBV4-3	few	TRBJ2-5	TGCGCCAGCAGCCGGACAGGGGGGATAGAGACCCAGTACTTC	CASSRTGGIETQYF
-	TRBV5-4	-	TRBJ1-2	TGTGCCAGCAGCTTGGCTTTTGGGGACTATGGCTACACCTTC	CASSLAFGDYGYTF
-	TRBV5-1	few	TRBJ1-1	TGCGCCAGCAGTTGGACTGGCCTTACTGAAGCTTTCTTT	CASSWTGLTEAFF
TRBD2	TRBV29-1	-	TRBJ2-5	TGCAGCGTTGTATCTAGCGGGGGGACGGAGACCCAGTACTTC	CSVVSSGGTETQYF
-	TRBV4-1	many	TRBJ2-2	TGCGCCAGCAGCCAAACAGGGATTACGAACACCGGGGAGCTGTTTTTT	CASSQTGITNTGELFF
-	TRBV29-1	-	TRBJ2-3	TGCAGCGTTTCGGCGTTACGCACAGATACGCAGTATTTT	CSVSALRTDTQYF
-	TRBV25-1	-	TRBJ2-7	TGTGCCAGCAGTGCAACAGGGACCGAGCAGTACTTC	CASSATGTEQYF
-	TRBV7-2	-	TRBJ2-7	TGTGCCAGCAGCTTAGCCGGCGGCGGGCTCACCTACGAGCAGTACTTC	CASSLAGGGLTYEQYF
TRBD1	TRBV5-6	-	TRBJ2-2	TGTGCCAGCAGCTTCTCCGGACAGGGTGGCGGGGAGCTGTTTTTT	CASSFSGQGGGELFF
-	TRBV2	few	TRBJ2-5	TGTGCCAGCAGTGAAAGTCGGGAGACCCAGTACTTC	CASSESRETQYF
TRBD1	TRBV28	-	TRBJ2-5	TGTGCCAGCAGTTTAACAGGGGGCCGGGAGACCCAGTACTTC	CASSLTGGRETQYF
TRBD1	TRBV4-2	-	TRBJ2-5	TGTGCCAGCAGCCAAGAAGGGGACAGGGCCCAAGAGACCCAGTACTTC	CASSQEGDRAQETQYF
-	TRBV7-2	few	TRBJ2-5	TGTGCCAGCAGCGTTCAAACAGGGCCAGAGACCCAGTACTTC	CASSVQTGPETQYF
TRBD1	TRBV5-6	-	TRBJ2-5	TGTGCCAGCAGTTACCGGGACAGACAAGAGACCCAGTACTTC	CASSYRDRQETQYF
TRBD1	TRBV4-3	-	TRBJ1-2	TGCGCCAGCAGCCTGGGACAGGCCAACTATGGCTACACCTTC	CASSLGQANYGYTF
-	TRBV10-3	-	TRBJ1-1	TGTGCCATCAGTGAGTCGGGACGGCTGAACACTGAAGCTTTCTTT	CAISESGRLNTEAFF
-	TRBV15	-	TRBJ2-3	TGTGCCACCAGCCTCCGCGGGACCGCAGATACGCAGTATTTT	CATSLRGTADTQYF
-	TRBV29-1	-	TRBJ2-6	TGCAGCGTTGTAAGCCCCGGGGGAGGCGGGGCCAACGTCCTGACTTTC	CSVVSPGGGGANVLTF
-	TRBV7-2	few	TRBJ1-3	TGTGCCAGCAGCTTAGCTCCTATGGGGGGGTCAGGAAACACCATATATTTT	CASSLAPMGGSGNTIYF
-	TRBV5-1	once	TRBJ2-5	TGCGCCAGCAGCAGACAGGTTCAAGAGACCCAGTACTTC	CASSRQVQETQYF
TRBD1	TRBV5-5	-	TRBJ2-1	TGTGCCAGCAGCTTGGGACAGGGTTCCTACAATGAGCAGTTCTTC	CASSLGQGSYNEQFF
TRBD2	TRBV29-1	-	TRBJ2-3	TGCAGCGTCCTCGAACTAGCGGGGGCTCGGGATACGCAGTATTTT	CSVLELAGARDTQYF
-	TRBV29-1	-	TRBJ1-2	TGCAGCGTTGACGGCTACACCTTC	CSVDGYTF
TRBD1	TRBV28	-	TRBJ2-3	TGTGCCAGCAGTTATACAGGGGGCTGGACAGATACGCAGTATTTT	CASSYTGGWTDTQYF
-	TRBV30	-	TRBJ1-2	TGTGCCTGGAGTGAGGGGACGGGCTATGGCTACACCTTC	CAWSEGTGYGYTF
-	TRBV2	-	TRBJ1-2	TGTGCCAGCAGTGTTTGGGGGGGCTACACCTTC	CASSVWGGYTF
-	TRBV6-6	-	TRBJ1-1	TGTGCCACCGCGCGGGAGCGGAACACTGAAGCTTTCTTT	CATARERNTEAFF
-	TRBV4-2	-	TRBJ2-6	TGTGCCAGCAGCCAAGACAGCTACTCTGGGGCCAACGTCCTGACTTTC	CASSQDSYSGANVLTF